Included here is one T cell receptor beta chain sequence, with context. What it binds is unknown. The PCR used 60 Vbeta and 13 Jbeta primers. Sequencing was performed with immunoSEQ multiplex PCR; in TCRdb, only in-frame clones are kept and a portion is missing. The sample lists 85,000 to 90,000 clones, 75% to 90% occurring once. These data are taken from a study of cytomegalovirus exposure and HLA in healthy donors. General study findings and limits: Generally TCR sequences proved uncommon, though certain public TCRs appeared in numerous donors.

Trimming shortened V by 5 bases and J by 3 bases, and 11 bases separated the two germline ends. The germline V gene has CDR1 MNHEY and CDR2 SVGAGI. This CDR3 spans 13 amino acids. The clonotype was recovered from a man aged 18 to 29 in good health and CMV-seronegative. The material sequenced was PBMCs. The V call is TRBV6-5, the J call TRBJ2-7; D is unclear. CDR3 amino acids: CASSPAALYEQYF. The CDR3 nucleotides are TGTGCCAGCAGTCCCGCGGCGCTCTACGAGCAGTACTTC.